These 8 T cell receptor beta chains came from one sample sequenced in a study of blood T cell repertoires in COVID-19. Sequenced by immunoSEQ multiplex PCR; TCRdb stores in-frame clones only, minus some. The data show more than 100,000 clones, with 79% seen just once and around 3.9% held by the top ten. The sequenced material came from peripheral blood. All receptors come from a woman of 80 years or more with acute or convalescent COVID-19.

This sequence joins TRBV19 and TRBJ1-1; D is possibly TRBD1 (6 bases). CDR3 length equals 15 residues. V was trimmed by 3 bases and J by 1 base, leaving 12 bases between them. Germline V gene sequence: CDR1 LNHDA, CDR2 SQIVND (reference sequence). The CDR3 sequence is CASSISHRENTEAFF. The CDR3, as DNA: TGTGCCAGTAGTATTTCGCACAGGGAGAACACTGAAGCTTTCTTT.

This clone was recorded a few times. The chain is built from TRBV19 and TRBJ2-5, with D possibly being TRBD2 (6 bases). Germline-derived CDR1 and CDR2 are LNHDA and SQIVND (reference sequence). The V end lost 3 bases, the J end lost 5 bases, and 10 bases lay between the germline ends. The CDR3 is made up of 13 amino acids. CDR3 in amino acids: CASSIGGWETQYF. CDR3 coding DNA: TGTGCCAGTAGTATCGGGGGTTGGGAGACCCAGTACTTC.

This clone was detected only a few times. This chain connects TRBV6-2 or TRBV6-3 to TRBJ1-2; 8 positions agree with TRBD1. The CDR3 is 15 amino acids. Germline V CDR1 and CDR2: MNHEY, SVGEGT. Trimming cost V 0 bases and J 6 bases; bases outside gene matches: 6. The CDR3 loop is CASSYSATGVNGYTF. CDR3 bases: TGTGCCAGCAGTTACTCGGCGACAGGGGTGAATGGCTACACCTTC.

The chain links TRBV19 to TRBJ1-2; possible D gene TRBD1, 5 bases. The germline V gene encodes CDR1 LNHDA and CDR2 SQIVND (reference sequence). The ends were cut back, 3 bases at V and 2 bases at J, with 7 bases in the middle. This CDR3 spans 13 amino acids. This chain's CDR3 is CASSIRQNYGYTF. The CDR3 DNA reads TGTGCCAGTAGTATTCGACAGAACTATGGCTACACCTTC.

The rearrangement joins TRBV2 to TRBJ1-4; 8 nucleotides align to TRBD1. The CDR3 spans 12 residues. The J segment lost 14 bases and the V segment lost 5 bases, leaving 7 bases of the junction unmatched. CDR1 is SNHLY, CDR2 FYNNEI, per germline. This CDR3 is CASSFGQGSLFF. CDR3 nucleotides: TGTGCCAGCAGTTTTGGACAGGGATCTCTGTTTTTT.

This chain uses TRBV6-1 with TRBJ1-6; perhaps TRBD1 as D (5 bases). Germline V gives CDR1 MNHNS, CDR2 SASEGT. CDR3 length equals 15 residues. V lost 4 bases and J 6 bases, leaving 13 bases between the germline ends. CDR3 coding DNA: TGTGCCAGCAGTGGCCCGGGGGATGGTAATTCACCCCTCCACTTT. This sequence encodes CASSGPGDGNSPLHF.

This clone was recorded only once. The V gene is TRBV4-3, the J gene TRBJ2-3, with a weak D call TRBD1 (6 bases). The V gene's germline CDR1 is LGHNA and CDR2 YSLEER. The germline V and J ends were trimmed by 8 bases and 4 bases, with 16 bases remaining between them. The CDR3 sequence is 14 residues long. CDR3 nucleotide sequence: TGCGCCAGCTCCCGGACTCAGGGGCCAGATACGCAGTATTTT. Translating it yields CASSRTQGPDTQYF.

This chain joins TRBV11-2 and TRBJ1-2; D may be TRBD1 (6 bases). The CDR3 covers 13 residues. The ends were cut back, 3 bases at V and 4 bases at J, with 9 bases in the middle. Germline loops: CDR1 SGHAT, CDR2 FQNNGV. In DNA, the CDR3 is TGTGCCAGCAGCTTGGACAGTTCCTATGGCTACACCTTC. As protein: CASSLDSSYGYTF.